This T cell receptor (beta chain) is from a study of blood T cell repertoires in COVID-19. Study background: Samples taken during acute and convalescent COVID-19 were collected in the United States, Italy and Spain.

As processed by the authors: Estimation of nucleated cell counts relied on the amplification of reference gene primers. Assay used: immunoSEQ multiplex PCR; TCRdb lists only in-frame clones, some missing. V, J and clone size are those of that table, while D and trimming were read from the DNA. The data show about 140,000 clones, around 81% seen once. The CDR3 extends over 18 amino acids. Germline CDR1 is GTSNPN and CDR2 is SVGIG (reference sequence). Trimming cost V 1 base and J 2 bases, with 20 bases left between them. In this sample, this clone turned up once. Sequencing input: peripheral blood. The J gene is TRBJ2-2, the V gene TRBV30; the D is unclear. This clonotype was obtained from a human donor in a cohort sampled during active COVID-19. The CDR3 here is CAWSGLYREQANTGELFF. Here the CDR3 DNA reads TGTGCCTGGAGTGGACTCTATAGAGAGCAAGCCAACACCGGGGAGCTGTTTTTT.